Below are 8 T cell receptor beta chains sequenced from a single sample in a study of blood T cell repertoires in COVID-19. Assay: immunoSEQ multiplex PCR; the TCRdb copy retains only in-frame clones and omits some. The repertoire consists of fewer than 45,000 clones, with 60% to 80% occurring once and the leading ten covering around 20%. The sequenced sample consisted of peripheral blood. These receptors all come from a man between 70 and 80 years old with acute or convalescent COVID-19.

V and J are TRBV18 and TRBJ2-5, with D hard to call. CDR1 and CDR2 from the germline V gene are KGHSH and LQKENI. Trimming shortened V by 5 bases and J by 0 bases, and 4 bases separated the two germline ends. This CDR3 contains 12 residues. This CDR3 reads CASSEYQETQYF. The CDR3 region has the DNA TGTGCCAGCTCAGAGTACCAAGAGACCCAGTACTTC. Combining the CDR3 with reference TRBV18 and TRBJ2-5 gives the whole variable domain NAGVMQNPRHLVRRRGQEARLRCSPMKGHSHVYWYRQLPEEGLKFMVYLQKENIIDESGMPKERFSAEFPKEGPSILRIQQVVRGDSAAYFCASSEYQETQYFGPGTRLLVL.

This rearrangement joins TRBV6-2 or TRBV6-3 to TRBJ1-2; D unresolved. Germline V gene sequence: CDR1 MNHEY, CDR2 SVGEGT. The V gene lost 5 bases and the J gene lost 4 bases, with 14 bases spanning the gap. The CDR3 length is 14 residues. CDR3 amino acids: CASSLSAPGYGYTF. Written as DNA, the CDR3 is TGTGCCAGCAGTCTCTCGGCACCGGGCTATGGCTACACCTTC.

This clone was recorded once. The chain has TRBV28 and TRBJ1-2; 9 bases fit TRBD1. The germline CDR1 and CDR2 sequences are MDHEN and SYDVKM. The V and J ends lost 4 bases and 3 bases, in that order; junction bases with no gene match: 6. The CDR3 contains 15 residues. The CDR3 DNA is TGTGCCAGCAGTTCGCTGGGACAGGGCGACTATGGCTACACCTTC. It specifies CASSSLGQGDYGYTF.

The chain links TRBV5-6 to TRBJ1-5, with D unclear. This CDR3 comprises 14 residues. Germline V lookup: CDR1 SGHDT, CDR2 YYEEEE. V lost 0 bases and J lost 6, with 10 bases in between. For the CDR3, the DNA is TGTGCCAGCAGCTTGGCCGGGATTCGTCAGCCCCAGCATTTT. Encoded protein: CASSLAGIRQPQHF.

This CDR3 is CASSRARGPNQPQHF. The CDR3, as DNA: TGTGCCAGTAGTAGGGCGCGGGGGCCGAATCAGCCCCAGCATTTT. The V call is TRBV19, the J call TRBJ1-5, with D maybe TRBD1 (6 bases). The CDR3 contains 15 residues. V was pared by 4 bases and J by 4 bases, with 14 bases between. CDR1 is LNHDA and CDR2 is SQIVND in the germline V gene (reference sequence).

The V gene is TRBV7-9, the J gene TRBJ1-6; D is undetermined. There are 15 residues in the CDR3. CDR1 is SEHNR, CDR2 FQNEAQ, per germline (reference sequence). Trimming cost V 1 base and J 10 bases, with 14 bases left between them. The CDR3 DNA reads as TGTGCCAGCAGCTTAGGGTACAGCCTAGCCTCACCCCTCCACTTT. Translation: CASSLGYSLASPLHF. Combining the CDR3 with reference TRBV7-9 and TRBJ1-6 gives the whole variable domain DTGVSQNPRHKITKRGQNVTFRCDPISEHNRLYWYRQTLGQGPEFLTYFQNEAQLEKSRLLSDRFSAERPKGSFSTLEIQRTEQGDSAMYLCASSLGYSLASPLHFGNGTRLTVT.

V usage is TRBV5-8 and J usage is TRBJ1-1; weak D call: TRBD1 (5 bases). V lost 2 bases and J 2 bases, leaving 16 bases between the germline ends. Germline V lookup: CDR1 SGHTS, CDR2 YDEGEE. The CDR3 has 16 residues. The CDR3 DNA follows: TGTGCCAGCAGCTTCCGCGGGGCAGGTATAAACACTGAAGCTTTCTTT. Amino acid sequence: CASSFRGAGINTEAFF.

This chain joins TRBV28 and TRBJ1-4, with D perhaps matching TRBD1 (6 bases). V was clipped by 3 bases and J by 4 bases, with 18 bases between them. The germline V gene has CDR1 MDHEN and CDR2 SYDVKM. This CDR3 has 17 residues. DNA for the CDR3: TGTGCCAGCAGTTTGGCGGGTATTCGAGGGGGTAATGAAAAACTGTTTTTT. It yields the protein CASSLAGIRGGNEKLFF.